These T cell receptor beta chains were read from a single sample in a study of yellow fever vaccine responses in identical twins. TCRdb recomputed calls from the RT-PCR reads with MiXCR, one row per CDR3 protein. The sample has under 8,500 distinct CDR3 sequences, approximately 86% seen once. Sequenced material: T cells from blood (PBMCs), unsorted or a sorted subset (not recorded which), taken before or after yellow fever vaccination (not recorded which). The receptors come from a woman under 30 who received the yellow fever vaccine. Each CDR3 is given with its conserved first and last residue. The order of the fields is J gene, CDR3 length, V gene, CDR3 protein.

j_gene: TRBJ2-3
len: 13
v_gene: TRBV4-2
CDR3aa: CASRDLSTDTQYF

j_gene: TRBJ2-3
len: 12
v_gene: TRBV11-3
CDR3aa: CASSFFTDTQYF

j_gene: TRBJ2-7
len: 11
v_gene: TRBV24-1
CDR3aa: CATSDYYEQYF

j_gene: TRBJ2-7
len: 13
v_gene: TRBV10-3
CDR3aa: CAINSYRSDEQYF

j_gene: TRBJ2-7
len: 17
v_gene: TRBV11-3
CDR3aa: CASSPAPGGLSSYEQYF

j_gene: TRBJ1-2
len: 14
v_gene: TRBV11-3
CDR3aa: CASSRQGPPYGYTF

j_gene: TRBJ2-7
len: 13
v_gene: TRBV16
CDR3aa: CASSQSFDSQQYF

j_gene: TRBJ1-1
len: 13
v_gene: TRBV20-1
CDR3aa: CSARVSVNTEAFF

j_gene: TRBJ2-3
len: 12
v_gene: TRBV11-1
CDR3aa: CASSSQPDTQCF

j_gene: TRBJ1-1
len: 12
v_gene: TRBV19
CDR3aa: CATRTGNTEAFF

j_gene: TRBJ2-3
len: 14
v_gene: TRBV5-5
CDR3aa: CASSRAGNTDTQYF

j_gene: TRBJ1-5
len: 14
v_gene: TRBV27
CDR3aa: CASSLSVQYQPQHF

j_gene: TRBJ1-1
len: 12
v_gene: TRBV14
CDR3aa: CASSLKTGEAFF

j_gene: TRBJ2-1
len: 15
v_gene: TRBV5-4
CDR3aa: CASSRGLAEANEQFF

j_gene: TRBJ2-1
len: 13
v_gene: TRBV5-1
CDR3aa: CASSQGGTNEQFF

j_gene: TRBJ2-5
len: 18
v_gene: TRBV28
CDR3aa: CASSWAWDGRAFRETQYF

j_gene: TRBJ2-5
len: 13
v_gene: TRBV29-1
CDR3aa: CSVENPYQETQYF

j_gene: TRBJ2-1
len: 12
v_gene: TRBV12-3/TRBV12-4
CDR3aa: CASSPIQFLQFF

j_gene: TRBJ2-1
len: 15
v_gene: TRBV9
CDR3aa: CASSVVGGGFNEQFF

j_gene: TRBJ2-1
len: 15
v_gene: TRBV2
CDR3aa: CASSEVRGGHNEQFF

j_gene: TRBJ2-3
len: 13
v_gene: TRBV7-9
CDR3aa: CASSLTGTDTQYF

j_gene: TRBJ2-7
len: 12
v_gene: TRBV20-1
CDR3aa: CSAPGLYYEQYF

j_gene: TRBJ2-5
len: 14
v_gene: TRBV6-1
CDR3aa: CASRRGSTVETQYF

j_gene: TRBJ2-1
len: 13
v_gene: TRBV20-1
CDR3aa: CSARTSSYNEQFF

j_gene: TRBJ1-5
len: 14
v_gene: TRBV30
CDR3aa: CACLTGTGGQPQHF

j_gene: TRBJ2-7
len: 13
v_gene: TRBV2
CDR3aa: CASRRQAAYEQYF

j_gene: TRBJ2-5
len: 16
v_gene: TRBV24-1
CDR3aa: CATSDFTGADKETQYF

j_gene: TRBJ2-3
len: 14
v_gene: TRBV23-1
CDR3aa: CAKHRAGCTDTQYF

j_gene: TRBJ2-7
len: 13
v_gene: TRBV4-3
CDR3aa: CASSQVGTEKQYF

j_gene: TRBJ1-5
len: 12
v_gene: TRBV10-1
CDR3aa: CASSSGNQPQHF

j_gene: TRBJ2-1
len: 12
v_gene: TRBV29-1
CDR3aa: CSAQPGGGEQFF

j_gene: TRBJ1-6
len: 13
v_gene: TRBV2
CDR3aa: CASRSSYNSPLHF

j_gene: TRBJ1-1
len: 11
v_gene: TRBV18
CDR3aa: CASSLTEEAFF

j_gene: TRBJ1-6
len: 11
v_gene: TRBV28
CDR3aa: CASRGFSPLHF

j_gene: TRBJ2-7
len: 13
v_gene: TRBV20-1
CDR3aa: CSATLAGAYEQYF

j_gene: TRBJ2-1
len: 14
v_gene: TRBV7-3
CDR3aa: CASSLGQGRDEQFF

j_gene: TRBJ2-1
len: 15
v_gene: TRBV11-1
CDR3aa: CASSSLAGSVDEQFF

j_gene: TRBJ2-1
len: 13
v_gene: TRBV9
CDR3aa: CASSVGGDNEQFF

j_gene: TRBJ2-7
len: 11
v_gene: TRBV29-1
CDR3aa: CSVAQGYEQYF

j_gene: TRBJ2-7
len: 17
v_gene: TRBV10-1
CDR3aa: CASSEARQGARSWEQYF

j_gene: TRBJ2-2
len: 14
v_gene: TRBV28
CDR3aa: CASSPTGAPRELFF

j_gene: TRBJ2-3
len: 15
v_gene: TRBV5-1
CDR3aa: CASSLLGTNTDTQYF

j_gene: TRBJ2-5
len: 17
v_gene: TRBV7-2
CDR3aa: CASSLALAGGDQETQYF

j_gene: TRBJ1-4
len: 14
v_gene: TRBV18
CDR3aa: CAGSPVGANEKLFF

j_gene: TRBJ2-3
len: 15
v_gene: TRBV9
CDR3aa: CASSVDRGWTDTQYF

j_gene: TRBJ2-3
len: 16
v_gene: TRBV5-5
CDR3aa: CASFEPGQGKTDTQYF

j_gene: TRBJ2-7
len: 16
v_gene: TRBV6-2/TRBV6-3
CDR3aa: CASSYSFSGSSYEQYF

j_gene: TRBJ2-1
len: 12
v_gene: TRBV28
CDR3aa: CASSLQYNEQFF

j_gene: TRBJ1-2
len: 18
v_gene: TRBV4-1
CDR3aa: CASSQDINRGATGYGYTF

j_gene: TRBJ2-3
len: 13
v_gene: TRBV19
CDR3aa: CASSSKGTDTQYF

j_gene: TRBJ2-3
len: 13
v_gene: TRBV5-8
CDR3aa: CAPAMEAADTQYF